The rows below give T cell receptor beta chains drawn from one sample of a study of cytomegalovirus exposure and HLA in healthy donors. Measured with immunoSEQ multiplex PCR; TCRdb has only the in-frame clones, and not every one. The table has over 100,000 clones, 81% seen once; the top ten hold 2.2%. Sequences were obtained from PBMCs. The source of these receptors is a woman aged 30 to 39 in good health and CMV-seronegative. The CDR3 runs from the conserved cysteine through the conserved F or W.

CDR3 protein: CASRSTSGKETQYF
J gene: TRBJ2-5
V gene: TRBV27

CDR3 protein: CASSLSFSGYYNEQFF
J gene: TRBJ2-1
V gene: TRBV28

CDR3 protein: CASSPIYRVEYEKLFF
J gene: TRBJ1-4
V gene: TRBV6-4

CDR3 protein: CASSYSGGSAEAFF
J gene: TRBJ1-1
V gene: TRBV6-5

CDR3 protein: CASSLSPGHPRGEAFF
J gene: TRBJ1-1
V gene: TRBV5-5

CDR3 protein: CASSSSGASSYNEQFF
J gene: TRBJ2-1
V gene: TRBV19

CDR3 protein: CASSEGAGNTEAFF
J gene: TRBJ1-1
V gene: TRBV6-1

CDR3 protein: CASSFRSLNTQYF
J gene: TRBJ2-3
V gene: TRBV5-4

CDR3 protein: CASSGGTSGTAYEQYF
J gene: TRBJ2-7
V gene: TRBV28

CDR3 protein: CASSQVAGSRYGYTF
J gene: TRBJ1-2
V gene: TRBV14

CDR3 protein: CSSSLARGRTNEKLFF
J gene: TRBJ1-4
V gene: TRBV7-9

CDR3 protein: CASSSKLWTAPTFETQYF
J gene: TRBJ2-5
V gene: TRBV7-9

CDR3 protein: CASSLGTSGSYEQYF
J gene: TRBJ2-7
V gene: TRBV19

CDR3 protein: CSVEGGLGEVEQYF
J gene: TRBJ2-7
V gene: TRBV29-1

CDR3 protein: CATSRGTGGADTQYF
J gene: TRBJ2-3
V gene: TRBV15

CDR3 protein: CSARQTGTRSTDTQYF
J gene: TRBJ2-3
V gene: TRBV29-1

CDR3 protein: CASGRLGPDTQYF
J gene: TRBJ2-3
V gene: TRBV28

CDR3 protein: CASMDSRSGYEQYF
J gene: TRBJ2-7
V gene: TRBV28

CDR3 protein: CASSLALAGTYEQYF
J gene: TRBJ2-7
V gene: TRBV7-9

CDR3 protein: CASSQRQASYEQYF
J gene: TRBJ2-7
V gene: TRBV5-4

CDR3 protein: CASSQSGAGANVLTF
J gene: TRBJ2-6
V gene: TRBV9

CDR3 protein: CASSTKNTEAFF
J gene: TRBJ1-1
V gene: TRBV2

CDR3 protein: CASSLRPGLAVNEQFF
J gene: TRBJ2-1
V gene: TRBV28

CDR3 protein: CASSPRQAGLGETQYF
J gene: TRBJ2-5
V gene: TRBV18

CDR3 protein: CASAPWGQTYEQYF
J gene: TRBJ2-7
V gene: TRBV25-1

CDR3 protein: CASSDRGTGGSGYTF
J gene: TRBJ1-2
V gene: TRBV25-1

CDR3 protein: CASSSGTGDYNEQFF
J gene: TRBJ2-1
V gene: TRBV19

CDR3 protein: CASSLTSGRVSYEQYF
J gene: TRBJ2-7
V gene: TRBV27

CDR3 protein: CASRKDSTNYGYTF
J gene: TRBJ1-2
V gene: TRBV6-1

CDR3 protein: CASSRGATGFPYEQYF
J gene: TRBJ2-7
V gene: TRBV28

CDR3 protein: CASSQLTSGIYNEQFF
J gene: TRBJ2-1
V gene: TRBV11-1

CDR3 protein: CASSVVFQGEKLFF
J gene: TRBJ1-4
V gene: TRBV2

CDR3 protein: CASSYKGGVTETQYF
J gene: TRBJ2-5
V gene: TRBV5-6

CDR3 protein: CASSLTGFDTEAFF
J gene: TRBJ1-1
V gene: TRBV28

CDR3 protein: CASSDTGKTTESQPQHF
J gene: TRBJ1-5
V gene: TRBV5-1

CDR3 protein: CASSELAGAPYEQYF
J gene: TRBJ2-7
V gene: TRBV7-2

CDR3 protein: CASSYPRGGAATGELFF
J gene: TRBJ2-2
V gene: TRBV7-3

CDR3 protein: CASSSGETQYF
J gene: TRBJ2-5
V gene: TRBV5-1

CDR3 protein: CASRRLAGGLYEQYF
J gene: TRBJ2-7
V gene: TRBV11-2

CDR3 protein: CASSHLLGETQYF
J gene: TRBJ2-5
V gene: TRBV4-1

CDR3 protein: CSFRTGSSGNTIYF
J gene: TRBJ1-3
V gene: TRBV29-1

CDR3 protein: CASSEFGTGVGEPQHF
J gene: TRBJ1-5
V gene: TRBV6-1

CDR3 protein: CASSVTGRGNTIYF
J gene: TRBJ1-3
V gene: TRBV7-2

CDR3 protein: CASSVELSTGVNYGYTF
J gene: TRBJ1-2
V gene: TRBV9

CDR3 protein: CAIRSDRLGYEQYF
J gene: TRBJ2-7
V gene: TRBV10-3

CDR3 protein: CASSLIGGGGDEQYF
J gene: TRBJ2-7
V gene: TRBV5-6

CDR3 protein: CSVFFRGGPNTGELFF
J gene: TRBJ2-2
V gene: TRBV29-1

CDR3 protein: CAAHSGLSYEQYF
J gene: TRBJ2-7
V gene: TRBV2

CDR3 protein: CASSGDFGSYNEQFF
J gene: TRBJ2-1
V gene: TRBV25-1

CDR3 protein: CASSLVSDTNYGYTF
J gene: TRBJ1-2
V gene: TRBV5-1

CDR3 protein: CASSPEAYTPGGPNEQFF
J gene: TRBJ2-1
V gene: TRBV27

CDR3 protein: CASSLETGAEAFF
J gene: TRBJ1-1
V gene: TRBV7-9

CDR3 protein: CASSLGGWAGDEQYF
J gene: TRBJ2-7
V gene: TRBV7-6

CDR3 protein: CASSPREMSSPLHF
J gene: TRBJ1-6
V gene: TRBV10-2

CDR3 protein: CASSFGTDNEQFF
J gene: TRBJ2-1
V gene: TRBV5-5

CDR3 protein: CASSLTGGRGQPQHF
J gene: TRBJ1-5
V gene: TRBV27

CDR3 protein: CASSLVSTSGRRNEQFF
J gene: TRBJ2-1
V gene: TRBV11-2

CDR3 protein: CASNGRDSYEQYF
J gene: -
V gene: TRBV6-5

CDR3 protein: CATSGGRGDTQYF
J gene: TRBJ2-3
V gene: TRBV10-3